These T cell receptor beta chains were read from a single sample in a study of shared clonotypes between healthy human individuals. Generated by immunoSEQ multiplex PCR, the TCRdb table keeps only in-frame clones and is missing some. The sample consists of just over 2,000,000 clones, roughly 96% of them appearing once. Sequenced sample: naive CD4+ T cells sorted from blood. The source is a man aged 18 to 30 in good health. Both conserved end residues are part of each CDR3. Fields, in order: D gene, V gene, J gene, clone size, CDR3 protein, CDR3 DNA. A D gene is named only where the DNA matches it firmly. Size is omitted from some rows. Given values are once, few, many or a class for expanded clones.

.	TRBV25-1	TRBJ2-3	.	CASSGISRTDTQYF	TGTGCCAGCAGTGGGATCAGCAGGACAGATACGCAGTATTTT
.	TRBV18	TRBJ2-7	.	CASSLTGNLYEQYF	TGTGCCAGCTCATTAACAGGGAACCTCTACGAGCAGTACTTC
TRBD1	TRBV30	TRBJ1-1	.	CAWSVLVQGATEAFF	TGTGCCTGGAGTGTACTCGTACAGGGGGCTACTGAAGCTTTCTTT
TRBD1	TRBV6-5	TRBJ2-7	.	CASSRDRAYEQYF	TGTGCCAGCAGCCGAGACAGGGCCTACGAGCAGTACTTC
.	TRBV30	TRBJ1-1	many	CAWSVGGSEAFF	TGTGCCTGGAGTGTGGGGGGATCTGAAGCTTTCTTT
.	TRBV7-2	TRBJ1-2	.	CAIRGMNYGYTF	TGTGCCATTCGGGGGATGAACTATGGCTACACCTTC
.	TRBV15	TRBJ1-2	.	CATSGGNNYGYTF	TGTGCCACCAGCGGGGGAAATAACTATGGCTACACCTTC
.	TRBV30	TRBJ2-3	once	CAWRHYGTDTQYF	TGTGCCTGGAGACACTATGGCACAGATACGCAGTATTTT
TRBD2	TRBV2	TRBJ2-2	.	CASSGGAGRAGTGELFF	TGTGCCAGCAGTGGTGGAGCCGGGAGGGCCGGGACCGGGGAGCTGTTTTTT
.	TRBV7-2	TRBJ1-2	.	CASSPGSNYGYTF	TGTGCCAGCAGCCCCGGTTCTAACTATGGCTACACCTTC
TRBD1	TRBV27	TRBJ1-1	.	CASSQGTGASTEAFF	TGTGCCAGCAGTCAGGGGACAGGGGCTAGCACTGAAGCTTTCTTT
TRBD1	TRBV7-3	TRBJ2-2	once	CASSFDRDTGELFF	TGTGCCAGCAGCTTCGACAGGGACACCGGGGAGCTGTTTTTT
.	TRBV5-4	TRBJ1-1	.	CASSLGPSEGTEAFF	TGTGCCAGCAGCTTGGGGCCCAGCGAGGGCACTGAAGCTTTCTTT
.	TRBV6-6	TRBJ1-1	.	CASILIVGQGEAFF	TGTGCCAGCATTCTCATCGTTGGGCAAGGTGAAGCTTTCTTT
TRBD1	TRBV5-1	TRBJ2-1	.	CASSLAPGGAGNEQFF	TGCGCCAGCAGTCTCGCCCCAGGGGGCGCGGGTAATGAGCAGTTCTTC
.	TRBV2	TRBJ2-2	.	CASSVAVKNGELFF	TGTGCCAGCAGTGTAGCGGTTAAGAACGGGGAGCTGTTTTTT
.	TRBV5-1	TRBJ2-7	.	CASSLTGGAFSYEQYF	TGCGCCAGCAGCTTGACCGGCGGAGCCTTTTCCTACGAGCAGTACTTC
.	TRBV18	TRBJ2-7	.	CASSGPEGGTYEQYF	TGTGCCAGCTCCGGCCCCGAAGGGGGAACCTACGAGCAGTACTTC
.	TRBV5-1	TRBJ2-7	.	CASRRLIRADSYEQYF	TGCGCCAGCAGAAGACTGATTAGGGCCGACTCCTACGAGCAGTACTTC
TRBD1	TRBV18	TRBJ2-3	.	CASSPVQGASTDTQYF	TGTGCCAGCTCTCCTGTCCAGGGGGCTAGCACAGATACGCAGTATTTT
.	TRBV5-4	TRBJ1-5	.	CASSQDNQPQHF	TGTGCCAGCAGCCAGGACAATCAGCCCCAGCATTTT
.	TRBV30	TRBJ1-6	.	CAWSVRRGLLRGSPLHF	TGTGCCTGGAGTGTAAGGAGAGGTTTGCTAAGGGGTTCACCCCTCCACTTT
.	TRBV6-6	TRBJ2-7	.	CASSGQAYEQYF	TGTGCCAGCAGCGGGCAAGCCTACGAGCAGTACTTC
TRBD1	TRBV6-4	TRBJ1-1	.	CASSVGTDSEAFF	TGTGCCAGCAGTGTCGGGACAGACTCCGAAGCTTTCTTT
.	TRBV27	TRBJ1-2	.	CASSSSLDAPKNYGYTF	TGTGCCAGCAGTTCGAGCCTTGACGCACCAAAAAACTATGGCTACACCTTC
TRBD2	TRBV7-9	TRBJ2-5	once	CASSLSGSGETQYF	TGTGCCAGCAGCCTTAGCGGGAGTGGAGAGACCCAGTACTTC
TRBD2	TRBV7-9	TRBJ2-7	.	CASSLEGLAGVYF	TGTGCCAGCAGCTTGGAGGGACTAGCGGGAGTGTACTTC
.	TRBV2	TRBJ1-2	.	CASSGGAHGYTF	TGTGCCAGCTCTGGGGGTGCCCATGGCTACACCTTC